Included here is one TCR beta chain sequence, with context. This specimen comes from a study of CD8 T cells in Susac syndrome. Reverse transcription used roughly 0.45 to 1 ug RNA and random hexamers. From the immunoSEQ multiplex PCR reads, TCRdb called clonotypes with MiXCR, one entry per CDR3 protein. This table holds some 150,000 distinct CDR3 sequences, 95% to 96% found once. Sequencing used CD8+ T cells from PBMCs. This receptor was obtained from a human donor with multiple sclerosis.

CDR3 nucleotide sequence: TGTGCCAGCAGCCAAGACCTCAGGTCCGCAGGTGAGCAGTTCTTC. Translated: CASSQDLRSAGEQFF. The V gene is TRBV4-2, the J gene TRBJ2-1, with D unresolved. The germline V and J ends were trimmed by 0 bases and 9 bases, with 15 bases remaining between them. The CDR3 is 15 residues long. The germline V gene encodes CDR1 LGHNA and CDR2 YNFKEQ.